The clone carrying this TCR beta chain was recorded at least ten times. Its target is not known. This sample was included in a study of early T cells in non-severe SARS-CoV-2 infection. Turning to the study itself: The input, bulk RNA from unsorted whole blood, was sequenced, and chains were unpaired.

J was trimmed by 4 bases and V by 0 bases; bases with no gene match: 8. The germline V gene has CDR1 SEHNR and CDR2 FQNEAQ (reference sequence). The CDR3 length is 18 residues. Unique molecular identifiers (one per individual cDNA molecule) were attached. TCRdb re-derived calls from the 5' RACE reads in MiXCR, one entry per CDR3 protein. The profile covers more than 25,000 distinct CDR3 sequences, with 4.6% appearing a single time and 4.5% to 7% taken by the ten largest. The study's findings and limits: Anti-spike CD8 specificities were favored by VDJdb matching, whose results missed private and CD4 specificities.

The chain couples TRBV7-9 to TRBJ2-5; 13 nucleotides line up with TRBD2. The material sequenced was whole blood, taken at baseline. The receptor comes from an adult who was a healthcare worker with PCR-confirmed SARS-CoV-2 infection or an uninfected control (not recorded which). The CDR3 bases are TGTGCCAGCAGCTTAGCGACAGGACTAGCGGGAGTTCGAGAGACCCAGTACTTC. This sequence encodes CASSLATGLAGVRETQYF. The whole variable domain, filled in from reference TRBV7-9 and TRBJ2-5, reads DTGVSQNPRHKITKRGQNVTFRCDPISEHNRLYWYRQTLGQGPEFLTYFQNEAQLEKSRLLSDRFSAERPKGSFSTLEIQRTEQGDSAMYLCASSLATGLAGVRETQYFGPGTRLLVL.